The TCR beta chain described here comes from a study of long-term antiretroviral therapy in people with HIV. Run at survey level, the immunoSEQ assay was version v3.0. Profiling relied on immunoSEQ multiplex PCR, and the TCRdb table lists in-frame clones only, not all of them. The data hold approximately 20,000 clones, with around 80% observed a single time. In regard to this clone: Antigen: not known.

V was cut by 2 bases and J by 6 bases, with 11 bases left in between. The V gene's germline CDR1 is SGHAT and CDR2 FQNNGV. The CDR3 is made up of 14 amino acids. Points from the study as a whole: Clones that expanded before ART (that is, prior to treatment) dominated the repertoire at all time points. Repertoires from HIV showed CDR3 length ranges narrower than those of controls.

This specimen was unsorted PBMCs, taken 0.5 years after starting antiretroviral therapy. V and J are TRBV11-2 and TRBJ2-1; D is uncertain. The TCR comes from a man younger than 35 with HIV. For the CDR3, the DNA is TGTGCCAGCAGCTTAATGGGCCAAGTCAATGAGCAGTTCTTC. Translation gives CASSLMGQVNEQFF.